These 24 T cell receptor beta chains originate from one sample sequenced in a study of breast tumors, draining lymph nodes, adjacent tissues. Breast cancer patients provided tissue from their axillary draining lymph nodes. TCRdb re-called the multiplex PCR reads with MiXCR, one entry per CDR3 protein. This table holds fewer than 150,000 distinct CDR3 sequences, less than 25% found once. The source material was axillary lymph node tissue. The receptors shown here come from a female donor with breast cancer. Some clones in this sample may be carry-over from other donors' samples.

This clonotype was detected ten times or more. The chain recombines TRBV28 with TRBJ2-3, with D possibly matching TRBD1 (7 bases). This CDR3 comprises 14 residues. Germline CDR1 and CDR2: MDHEN and SYDVKM. Trimming pared 5 bases from V and 5 bases from J, leaving 14 bases between. Here the CDR3 reads CASSRGTDRDTQYF. The CDR3 nucleotides read TGTGCCAGCAGTCGCGGGACAGATAGAGATACGCAGTATTTT.

The table lists this clonotype with many counts. The chain employs TRBV5-8 and TRBJ1-4; 8 bases align to TRBD1. The length of the CDR3 is 14 residues. V shed 4 bases, J shed 6 bases, and the junction held 5 bases outside the gene matches. Germline V gene sequence: CDR1 SGHTS, CDR2 YDEGEE. The CDR3 DNA is TGTGCCAGCAGCAGAGGGACAGGCCATGAAAAACTGTTTTTT. Protein product: CASSRGTGHEKLFF.

In its sample, this clonotype was seen many times. This sequence joins TRBV30 and TRBJ1-2; 8 nucleotides align to TRBD1. The CDR3 has 14 residues. The germline V gene encodes CDR1 GTSNPN and CDR2 SVGIG (reference sequence). V lost 0 bases to trimming and J lost 4 bases; unmatched junction nucleotides: 4. The CDR3 nucleotides are TGTGCCTGGAGTGTTGCAGGGGGCTTCTATGGCTACACCTTC. This gives the protein CAWSVAGGFYGYTF.

This clonotype came up once. This sequence joins TRBV7-8 and TRBJ1-1; the D gene is possibly TRBD1 (5 bases). V lost 5 bases to trimming and J lost 8 bases, with 21 bases between them. Germline V gene lookup returns CDR1 SGHVS and CDR2 FQNEAQ. The CDR3 covers 15 residues. The CDR3 nucleotides are TGTGCCAGCAGCCGGCTCAATGGGGCAGGGTGGGAAGCTTTCTTT. It is translated as CASSRLNGAGWEAFF.

This clonotype was found many times. This chain links TRBV2 with TRBJ1-5; weak D call: TRBD1 (5 bases). CDR3 length: 14 amino acids. Germline V lookup: CDR1 SNHLY, CDR2 FYNNEI. Between the trimmed V and J ends, which lost 0 bases and 6 bases, there was a span of 9 bases. The CDR3 bases are TGTGCCAGCAGTGAAGCGAGGGGAGTTCAGCCCCAGCATTTT. Protein: CASSEARGVQPQHF.

This clonotype was seen many times. The chain links TRBV7-2 to TRBJ2-3; TRBD2 agrees at 12 bases. The CDR3 contains 15 residues. V trimming: 2 bases; J trimming: 4 bases; junction bases outside the gene matches: 1. In germline, CDR1 is SGHTA, CDR2 FQGNSA. The CDR3 DNA follows: TGTGCCAGCAGCTTACTAGCGGGAGGGCCAGATACGCAGTATTTT. Protein product: CASSLLAGGPDTQYF.

This clonotype came up a few times. The chain recombines TRBV5-6 with TRBJ2-5; the D is unclear. CDR1 and CDR2 (germline): SGHDT, YYEEEE. Trimming removed 7 bases from V and 5 bases from J, with 18 bases in between. This CDR3 is built from 14 residues. CDR3 loop: CASAPGSTVETQYF. The CDR3 nucleotides are TGTGCCAGCGCTCCGGGCTCGACGGTGGAGACCCAGTACTTC.

This clonotype occurred many times. The J gene is TRBJ1-5, the V gene TRBV12-3 or TRBV12-4, with a tentative D call TRBD1 (5 bases). The CDR3 is made up of 16 amino acids. Trimming left V 1 base short and J 2 bases short, with 12 bases between. The CDR3 bases are TGTGCCAGCAGTTTAGAGACAGTGAAGCGCAATCAGCCCCAGCATTTT. Translated, it gives CASSLETVKRNQPQHF.

This clonotype showed up many times. The chain uses TRBV4-1 and TRBJ2-3; D possibly uses TRBD1 or TRBD2 (5 bases each). Germline CDR1 MGHRA, CDR2 YSYEKL. CDR3 size: 17 residues. Trimming cost V 5 bases and J 0 bases, with 18 bases left between them. The CDR3 DNA is TGCGCCAGCAGCAACCCGAGGGGCGGGCCAAGCACAGATACGCAGTATTTT. Translated, it gives CASSNPRGGPSTDTQYF.

Only a few counts were recorded for this clonotype. The chain combines TRBV28 with TRBJ2-7; possible D gene TRBD1, 6 bases. The germline CDR1 and CDR2 sequences are MDHEN and SYDVKM. This CDR3 comprises 14 residues. Trimming took off 4 bases at V and 4 bases at J, with 14 bases between the two ends. The CDR3 is CASSYQGLPYEQYF. The CDR3 region has the DNA TGTGCCAGCAGTTACCAGGGGCTCCCTTACGAGCAGTACTTC.

This clonotype was observed many times. This rearrangement joins TRBV2 to TRBJ2-1, with 11 nucleotides matching TRBD2. CDR3 length: 15 amino acids. The germline V gene has CDR1 SNHLY and CDR2 FYNNEI. V was pared by 10 bases and J by 7 bases, with 12 bases of the junction left unmatched. The CDR3 spells CATFVPSSGRNEQFF. CDR3 DNA sequence: TGTGCCACCTTCGTCCCATCTAGCGGGAGGAATGAGCAGTTCTTC. The full variable domain, in which reference TRBV2 and TRBJ2-1 provide the parts outside the CDR3, is EPEVTQTPSHQVTQMGQEVILRCVPISNHLYFYWYRQILGQKVEFLVSFYNNEISEKSEIFDDQFSVERPDGSNFTLKIRSTKLEDSAMYFCATFVPSSGRNEQFFGPGTRLTVL.

In this sample, this clonotype turned up many times. V gene TRBV30 combines with J gene TRBJ2-1; 10 nucleotides align to TRBD2. The CDR3 is 17 amino acids. Germline CDR1 reads GTSNPN; CDR2 reads SVGIG (reference sequence). V lost 3 bases and J lost 8; bases outside the gene matches: 16. Here the CDR3 DNA reads TGTGCCTGGAGCTCCGGAACGCCTAGCGGGAGTAACTATGAGCAGTTCTTC. It translates to CAWSSGTPSGSNYEQFF.

A word on this clonotype: A read error may explain this, as a much larger clone is one base away. The chain uses TRBV9 and TRBJ1-2; D is unresolved. This CDR3 is 12 amino acids long. Germline loops: CDR1 SGDLS, CDR2 YYNGEE. The CDR3 coding sequence is TGTGCCGGCAGCGTAGTGGGTTATGGCTACACCTTC. This codes for CAGSVVGYGYTF.

The chain is built from TRBV19 and TRBJ2-1; 9 nucleotides align to TRBD2. Per the germline V gene, CDR1 is LNHDA and CDR2 is SQIVND (reference sequence). This CDR3 is 16 amino acids long. Trimming cost V 4 bases and J 4 bases; bases outside gene matches: 8. The CDR3 here is CASSTIAGAGYNEQFF. In nucleotides, the CDR3 is TGTGCCAGTAGTACTATAGCGGGAGCGGGGTACAATGAGCAGTTCTTC.

The sample holds a few counts of this clonotype. The chain combines TRBV6-2 or TRBV6-3 with TRBJ1-5, with D possibly TRBD1 on 5 matching bases. V lost 4 bases to trimming and J lost 0 bases, with 10 bases between them. This CDR3 has 15 amino acids. Germline V CDR1 and CDR2: MNHEY, SVGEGT. The DNA for the CDR3 is TGTGCCAGCAGTTTGGGACCATATAGCAATCAGCCCCAGCATTTT. Its translation: CASSLGPYSNQPQHF.

This chain's CDR3 is CASSSYRVQPQHF. The CDR3 DNA reads as TGTGCCAGCAGTTCATACAGGGTCCAGCCCCAGCATTTT. The genes are TRBV28 and TRBJ1-5, with a tentative D call TRBD1 (6 bases). CDR3 size: 13 residues. CDR1 MDHEN and CDR2 SYDVKM come from the germline V gene. V gave up 4 bases and J gave up 7 bases, with 11 bases separating them.

This clonotype was counted many times. The chain has TRBV19 and TRBJ2-3; 10 positions match TRBD1. Germline lookup yields CDR1 LNHDA and CDR2 SQIVND (reference sequence). With 6 bases clipped from V and 5 bases from J, the junction kept 5 bases outside the gene matches. The CDR3 is 14 amino acids. This CDR3 is CASRRDRGRDTQYF. The CDR3 bases are TGTGCCAGTAGAAGGGACAGGGGAAGAGATACGCAGTATTTT.

In its sample, this clonotype was seen once. V and J are TRBV28 and TRBJ2-5, with D perhaps TRBD1 (6 bases). The V gene lost 1 base and the J gene lost 5 bases, with 17 bases spanning the gap. The germline CDR1 and CDR2 sequences are MDHEN and SYDVKM. CDR3 length: 16 amino acids. CDR3 amino acids: CASSLLGARARETQYF. CDR3 nucleotide sequence: TGTGCCAGCAGTTTATTGGGGGCTAGGGCTAGGGAGACCCAGTACTTC.

This clonotype was seen just once. With a much larger clone just one base away, this may be a read error. The chain recombines TRBV19 with TRBJ2-1; D unresolved. The germline V gene has CDR1 LNHDA and CDR2 SQIVND (reference sequence). The CDR3 has 15 amino acids. The CDR3 sequence: CVSSTAYDGYNEQFF. CDR3 nucleotide sequence: TGTGTCAGTAGTACAGCCTATGACGGATACAATGAGCAGTTCTTC.

Comment on this clonotype: The CDR3 ends on some other residue instead of the conserved phenylalanine or tryptophan, so this is likely a read error. This chain links TRBV5-5 with TRBJ2-7; 8 bases map to TRBD2. V trimming: 0 bases; J trimming: 6 bases; junction bases outside the gene matches: 11. In germline, CDR1 is SGHKS, CDR2 YYEKEE (reference sequence). This CDR3 spans 16 amino acids. This CDR3 reads CASSLVVGLVGVEQYS. The CDR3 nucleotides read TGTGCCAGCAGCTTGGTAGTGGGACTAGTGGGAGTCGAGCAGTACTCC.

This clonotype occurred many times. V is TRBV6-6 and J is TRBJ2-1; maybe TRBD1 (7 bases). V dropped 11 bases and J dropped 12 bases, with 26 bases sitting between them. The germline V gene has CDR1 MNHNY and CDR2 SVGAGI (reference sequence). This CDR3 comprises 14 residues. CDR3 bases: TGTGCCCATAAAGCGCGGCAGGGGGGAACCGGGCAGTTCTTC. This encodes CAHKARQGGTGQFF.

This clonotype was detected ten times or more. The chain recombines TRBV5-1 with TRBJ2-1; 16 nucleotides align to TRBD2. The CDR3 totals 17 residues. V gave up 3 bases and J gave up 7 bases; unmatched junction bases: 7. Germline V gene sequence: CDR1 SGHRS, CDR2 YFSETQ. CDR3 loop: CASSWGTSGRAPNEQFF. CDR3 sequence (DNA): TGCGCCAGCAGCTGGGGGACTAGCGGGAGGGCCCCTAATGAGCAGTTCTTC.

Concerning this clonotype: The junction shows a germline mismatch at one end, possibly a read error. The chain links TRBV3-1 to TRBJ1-6; no reliable D call. The germline CDR1 and CDR2 sequences are LGHDT and YNNKEL (reference sequence). CDR3 size: 13 residues. The CDR3 DNA reads TGTGCCAACAGCCCGAGCGGTAATTCACCCCTCCACTTT. It is translated as CANSPSGNSPLHF.

This clonotype appeared many times. The gene calls are TRBV5-1 and TRBJ2-5; D possibly matches TRBD1 or TRBD2 (5 bases each). V was trimmed by 3 bases and J by 2 bases, leaving 14 bases between them. Per the germline V gene, CDR1 is SGHRS and CDR2 is YFSETQ. There are 15 residues in the CDR3. CDR3 nucleotide sequence: TGCGCCAGCAGCTCCGGGACGGGAAGGCAAGAGACCCAGTACTTC. It specifies CASSSGTGRQETQYF. Full variable domain (rest looked up from reference TRBV5-1 and TRBJ2-5): KAGVTQTPRYLIKTRGQQVTLSCSPISGHRSVSWYQQTPGQGLQFLFEYFSETQRNKGNFPGRFSGRQFSNSRSEMNVSTLELGDSALYLCASSSGTGRQETQYFGPGTRLLVL.